What follows are 14 T cell receptor beta chains derived from one specimen sequenced in a study of shared clonotypes between healthy human individuals. The table came from immunoSEQ multiplex PCR; TCRdb's copy has only in-frame clones and leaves some out. The sample includes 2 million to 2.5 million clones, roughly 93% of them seen just once. The specimen was naive CD4+ T cells from PBMCs. Subset described: CD45RA+ positively selected. The receptor source for this set is a man aged 18-30 years in good health. Some clones in this sample may be carry-over from other donors' samples.

The chain couples TRBV7-9 to TRBJ2-7, with D possibly being TRBD1 (6 bases). V lost 5 bases, J lost 3 bases, and 11 bases lay in between. Germline loops: CDR1 SEHNR, CDR2 FQNEAQ (reference sequence). This CDR3 spans 13 amino acids. In DNA, the CDR3 is TGTGCCAGCAGCGCGGAACAGGGCTACGAGCAGTACTTC. It codes for CASSAEQGYEQYF.

V is TRBV11-2 and J is TRBJ1-1; the D is unclear. This CDR3 has 14 residues. Trimming took 0 bases from V and 7 from J, leaving 12 bases between them. CDR1 and CDR2 from the germline V gene are SGHAT and FQNNGV. Here the CDR3 reads CASSLDRPPYEAFF. CDR3 bases: TGTGCCAGCAGCTTAGATCGACCCCCCTATGAAGCTTTCTTT.

The chain has TRBV5-4 and TRBJ1-1, with 8 nucleotides matching TRBD1. CDR3 length: 12 residues. J was trimmed by 10 bases and V by 3 bases; bases with no gene match: 5. Germline lookup yields CDR1 SGHNT and CDR2 YYREEE (reference sequence). The CDR3 nucleotides are TGTGCCAGCAGCTCGGACAGGGTAGGAGCTTTCTTT. Residues: CASSSDRVGAFF.

This sequence joins TRBV5-4 and TRBJ2-1; 9 bases are shared with TRBD1. J was trimmed by 6 bases and V by 2 bases; bases with no gene match: 9. Germline CDR1 is SGHNT and CDR2 is YYREEE (reference sequence). The CDR3 runs to 16 residues. CDR3 nucleotides: TGTGCCAGCAGCTTATTTGGGGACAGGGCGGGCAATGAGCAGTTCTTC. Translation gives CASSLFGDRAGNEQFF.

V is TRBV25-1 and J is TRBJ2-2, with TRBD1 matching over 8 bases. The ends lost 1 base at V and 6 bases at J; junction bases unmatched: 7. Germline V CDR1 and CDR2: MGHDK, SYGVNS. This CDR3 region has 16 residues. The CDR3 sequence is CASSESGTGGSGELFF. The CDR3 region has the DNA TGTGCCAGCAGTGAATCTGGGACAGGAGGGTCCGGGGAGCTGTTTTTT.

The chain employs TRBV19 and TRBJ2-5; D uncertain. This CDR3 is 14 amino acids long. V lost 3 bases, J lost 2 bases, and 10 bases lay in between. Per the germline V gene, CDR1 is LNHDA and CDR2 is SQIVND (reference sequence). CDR3 amino acids: CASSIYQFQETQYF. For the CDR3, the DNA is TGTGCCAGTAGTATTTACCAGTTTCAAGAGACCCAGTACTTC. The full variable domain, rest sourced from reference TRBV19 and TRBJ2-5, is DGGITQSPKYLFRKEGQNVTLSCEQNLNHDAMYWYRQDPGQGLRLIYYSQIVNDFQKGDIAEGYSVSREKKESFPLTVTSAQKNPTAFYLCASSIYQFQETQYFGPGTRLLVL.

In this sample, this clone turned up once. The V gene is TRBV28, the J gene TRBJ2-2; D gene uncertain. The CDR3 consists of 13 residues. Per germline, CDR1 MDHEN and CDR2 SYDVKM. Trimming took 8 bases from V and 0 from J, leaving 7 bases between them. The CDR3 loop is CASRLANTGELFF. The CDR3 DNA reads as TGTGCCAGCCGCTTAGCGAACACCGGGGAGCTGTTTTTT. Combining the CDR3 with reference TRBV28 and TRBJ2-2 gives the whole variable domain DVKVTQSSRYLVKRTGEKVFLECVQDMDHENMFWYRQDPGLGLRLIYFSYDVKMKEKGDIPEGYSVSREKKERFSLILESASTNQTSMYLCASRLANTGELFFGEGSRLTVL.

There are a few counts of this clone. At the DNA level, this CDR3 is encoded by other sequences in the same sample as well. The chain has TRBV28 and TRBJ1-1; TRBD1 aligns across 7 bases. Trimming cost V 9 bases and J 0 bases; bases outside gene matches: 4. There are 13 residues in the CDR3. Germline CDR1 MDHEN, CDR2 SYDVKM. The CDR3 region is CASRGQLNTEAFF. CDR3 coding DNA: TGTGCCAGTAGGGGACAGTTGAACACTGAAGCTTTCTTT.

The chain links TRBV5-6 to TRBJ2-2; 7 bases are shared with TRBD1. The CDR3 has 19 residues. In germline, CDR1 is SGHDT, CDR2 YYEEEE. With V trimmed by 2 bases and J by 6 bases, 19 bases remained unmatched. In DNA, the CDR3 is TGTGCCAGCAGCTTCTATCCCCCGGGACAGACCATTAGAGCCGGGGAGCTGTTTTTT. Translated, it gives CASSFYPPGQTIRAGELFF. The complete variable domain, with remaining parts taken from reference TRBV5-6 and TRBJ2-2, reads DAGVTQSPTHLIKTRGQQVTLRCSPKSGHDTVSWYQQALGQGPQFIFQYYEEEERQRGNFPDRFSGHQFPNYSSELNVNALLLGDSALYLCASSFYPPGQTIRAGELFFGEGSRLTVL.

This chain connects TRBV5-6 to TRBJ1-1, with TRBD1 matching over 8 bases. The CDR3 totals 15 residues. In germline, CDR1 is SGHDT, CDR2 YYEEEE. V lost 4 bases, J lost 1 base, and 6 bases stayed unmatched. The CDR3 loop is CASSKGQAGNTEAFF. The CDR3 nucleotides are TGTGCCAGCAGCAAGGGACAGGCGGGGAACACTGAAGCTTTCTTT.

To note about this clone: Within the sample, other DNA sequences also encode this same CDR3. The chain recombines TRBV9 with TRBJ2-1; D call uncertain. Germline V CDR1 and CDR2: SGDLS, YYNGEE. This CDR3 is 14 amino acids long. With 2 bases removed from V and 0 bases from J, the gap between germline ends came to 6 bases. The CDR3 loop reads CASSVVSSYNEQFF. The CDR3 DNA follows: TGTGCCAGCAGCGTCGTAAGCTCCTACAATGAGCAGTTCTTC.

The chain carries TRBV7-9 and TRBJ2-1; 7 nucleotides align to TRBD2. The CDR3 is made up of 12 amino acids. Germline lookup yields CDR1 SEHNR and CDR2 FQNEAQ (reference sequence). V shed 10 bases and J 6 bases; nucleotides not matched to a gene: 6. The CDR3 DNA sequence: TGTGCCACTCCGACTAGCCCCAATGAGCAGTTCTTC. Its translation is CATPTSPNEQFF. Supplemented by reference TRBV7-9 and TRBJ2-1, the full variable domain reads DTGVSQNPRHKITKRGQNVTFRCDPISEHNRLYWYRQTLGQGPEFLTYFQNEAQLEKSRLLSDRFSAERPKGSFSTLEIQRTEQGDSAMYLCATPTSPNEQFFGPGTRLTVL.

J is TRBJ2-4 and V is TRBV5-4; 8 nucleotides match TRBD2. Germline lookup yields CDR1 SGHNT and CDR2 YYREEE (reference sequence). CDR3 length equals 16 residues. V was clipped by 0 bases and J by 5 bases; unmatched bases: 7. The CDR3 sequence: CASSLAPAGVQNIQYF. The CDR3 coding sequence is TGTGCCAGCAGCTTGGCCCCAGCGGGGGTGCAAAACATTCAGTACTTC.

This rearrangement joins TRBV28 to TRBJ2-7; D not resolved. V was shortened by 1 base and J by 1 base, with 11 bases between the two germline ends. The CDR3 runs 15 residues. CDR1 is MDHEN, CDR2 SYDVKM, per germline. The CDR3 spells CASSLFAVSSYEQYF. The CDR3 nucleotides read TGTGCCAGCAGTTTATTCGCGGTCTCGTCCTACGAGCAGTACTTC. Looking up the rest from reference TRBV28 and TRBJ2-7 gives the full variable domain: DVKVTQSSRYLVKRTGEKVFLECVQDMDHENMFWYRQDPGLGLRLIYFSYDVKMKEKGDIPEGYSVSREKKERFSLILESASTNQTSMYLCASSLFAVSSYEQYFGPGTRLTVT.